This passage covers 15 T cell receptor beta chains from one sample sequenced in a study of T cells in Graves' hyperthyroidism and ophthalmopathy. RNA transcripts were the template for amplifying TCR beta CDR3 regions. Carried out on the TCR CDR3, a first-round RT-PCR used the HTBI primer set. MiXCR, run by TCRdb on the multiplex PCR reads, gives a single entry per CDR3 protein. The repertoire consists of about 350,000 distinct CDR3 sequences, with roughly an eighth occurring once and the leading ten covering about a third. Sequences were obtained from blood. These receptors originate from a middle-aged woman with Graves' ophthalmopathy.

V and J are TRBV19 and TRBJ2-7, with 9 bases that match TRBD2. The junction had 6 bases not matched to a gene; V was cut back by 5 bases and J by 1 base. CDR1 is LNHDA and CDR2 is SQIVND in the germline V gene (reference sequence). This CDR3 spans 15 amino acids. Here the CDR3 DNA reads TGTGCCAGTAGTCCGGTAGCGGGAGTTTCCTACGAGCAGTACTTC. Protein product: CASSPVAGVSYEQYF.

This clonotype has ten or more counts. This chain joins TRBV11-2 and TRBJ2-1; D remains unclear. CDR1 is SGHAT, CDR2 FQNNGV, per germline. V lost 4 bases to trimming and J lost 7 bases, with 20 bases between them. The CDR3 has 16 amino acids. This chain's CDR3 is CASSYPSRHSLNEQFF. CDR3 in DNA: TGTGCCAGCAGCTATCCCAGCCGGCATAGTCTGAATGAGCAGTTCTTC.

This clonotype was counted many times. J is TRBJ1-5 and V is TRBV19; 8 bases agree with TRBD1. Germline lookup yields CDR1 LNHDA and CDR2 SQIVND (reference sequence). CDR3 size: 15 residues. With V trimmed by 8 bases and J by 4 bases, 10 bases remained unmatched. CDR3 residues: CASCAGGGLNQPQHF. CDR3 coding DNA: TGTGCCAGTTGCGCAGGGGGCGGTTTAAATCAGCCCCAGCATTTT.

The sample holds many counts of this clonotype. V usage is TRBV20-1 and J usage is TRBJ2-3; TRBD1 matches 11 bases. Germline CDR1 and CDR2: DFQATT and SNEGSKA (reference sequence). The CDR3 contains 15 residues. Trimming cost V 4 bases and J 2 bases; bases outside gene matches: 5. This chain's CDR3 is CSATGTGGSTDTQYF. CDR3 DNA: TGCAGTGCTACCGGGACAGGGGGGTCCACAGATACGCAGTATTTT.

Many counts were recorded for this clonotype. CDR3 residues: CASSARLAGDEQFF. CDR3 DNA: TGTGCCAGCAGTGCTCGACTAGCGGGGGATGAGCAGTTCTTC. The rearrangement joins TRBV2 to TRBJ2-1; TRBD2 aligns across 12 bases. V was pared by 4 bases and J by 8 bases, with 3 bases of the junction left unmatched. This CDR3 has 14 amino acids. Germline V gene data show CDR1 as SNHLY and CDR2 as FYNNEI.

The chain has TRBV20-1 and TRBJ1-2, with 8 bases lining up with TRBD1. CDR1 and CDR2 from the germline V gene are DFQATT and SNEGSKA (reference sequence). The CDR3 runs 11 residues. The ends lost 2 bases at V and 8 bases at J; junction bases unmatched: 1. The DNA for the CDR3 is TGCAGTGCTAGATCAGGGGGCGGCTACACCTTC. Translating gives CSARSGGGYTF.

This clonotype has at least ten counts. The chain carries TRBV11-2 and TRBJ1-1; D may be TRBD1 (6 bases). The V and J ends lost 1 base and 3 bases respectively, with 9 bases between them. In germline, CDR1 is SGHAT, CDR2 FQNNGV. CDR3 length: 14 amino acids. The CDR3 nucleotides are TGTGCCAGCAGCTTAGTCTCAGGGGACACTGAAGCTTTCTTT. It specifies CASSLVSGDTEAFF.

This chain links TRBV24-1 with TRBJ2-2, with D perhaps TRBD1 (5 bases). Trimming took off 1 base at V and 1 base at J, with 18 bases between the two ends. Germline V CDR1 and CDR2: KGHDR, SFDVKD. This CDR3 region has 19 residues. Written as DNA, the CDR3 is TGTGCCACCAGTGATTTACCAGGGTACCCACTCCTGAACACCGGGGAGCTGTTTTTT. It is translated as CATSDLPGYPLLNTGELFF.

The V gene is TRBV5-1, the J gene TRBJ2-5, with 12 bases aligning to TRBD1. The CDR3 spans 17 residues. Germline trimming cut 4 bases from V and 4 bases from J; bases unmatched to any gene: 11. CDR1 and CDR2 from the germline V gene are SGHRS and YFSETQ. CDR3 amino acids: CASSPGQGAGVSETQYF. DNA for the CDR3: TGCGCCAGCAGCCCGGGACAGGGGGCGGGTGTGTCAGAGACCCAGTACTTC. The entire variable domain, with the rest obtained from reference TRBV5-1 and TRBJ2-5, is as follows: KAGVTQTPRYLIKTRGQQVTLSCSPISGHRSVSWYQQTPGQGLQFLFEYFSETQRNKGNFPGRFSGRQFSNSRSEMNVSTLELGDSALYLCASSPGQGAGVSETQYFGPGTRLLVL.

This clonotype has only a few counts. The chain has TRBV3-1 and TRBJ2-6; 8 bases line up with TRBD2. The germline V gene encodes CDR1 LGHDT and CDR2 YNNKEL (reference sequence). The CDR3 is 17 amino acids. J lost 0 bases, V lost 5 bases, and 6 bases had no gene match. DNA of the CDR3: TGTGCCAGCAGCTTAAGCGGGGGCCCCTCTGGGGCCAACGTCCTGACTTTC. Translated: CASSLSGGPSGANVLTF. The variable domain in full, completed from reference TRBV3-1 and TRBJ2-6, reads DTAVSQTPKYLVTQMGNDKSIKCEQNLGHDTMYWYKQDSKKFLKIMFSYNNKELIINETVPNRFSPKSPDKAHLNLHINSLELGDSAVYFCASSLSGGPSGANVLTFGAGSRLTVL.

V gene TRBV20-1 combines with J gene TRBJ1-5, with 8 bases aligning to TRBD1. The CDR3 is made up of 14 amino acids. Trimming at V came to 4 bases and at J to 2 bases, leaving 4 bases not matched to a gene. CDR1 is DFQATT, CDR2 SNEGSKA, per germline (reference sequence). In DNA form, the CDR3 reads TGCAGTGCTAAACAACAGGGGGGCAATCAGCCCCAGCATTTT. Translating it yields CSAKQQGGNQPQHF.

CDR3 in amino acids: CASSNRVEQPQHF. The CDR3 DNA is TGTGCCAGCAGTAACAGGGTGGAGCAGCCCCAGCATTTT. The V gene is TRBV6-2 or TRBV6-3, the J gene TRBJ1-5, with a tentative D call TRBD1 (6 bases). Between the trimmed V and J ends, which lost 5 bases and 7 bases, there was a span of 12 bases. This CDR3 spans 13 amino acids. The V gene's germline CDR1 is MNHEY and CDR2 SVGEGT.

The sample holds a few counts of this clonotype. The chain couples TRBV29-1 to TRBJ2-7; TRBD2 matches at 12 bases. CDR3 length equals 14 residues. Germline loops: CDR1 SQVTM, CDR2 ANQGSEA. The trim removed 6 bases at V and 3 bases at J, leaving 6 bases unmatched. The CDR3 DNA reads TGCAGCGTGGCAGGGACTAGCGGGTTCTACGAGCAGTACTTC. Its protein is CSVAGTSGFYEQYF.

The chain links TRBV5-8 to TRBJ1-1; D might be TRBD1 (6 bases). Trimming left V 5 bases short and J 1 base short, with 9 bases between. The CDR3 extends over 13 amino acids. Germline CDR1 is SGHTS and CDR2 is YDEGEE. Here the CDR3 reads CASRGHQNTEAFF. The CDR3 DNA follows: TGTGCCAGCAGGGGACATCAGAACACTGAAGCTTTCTTT.

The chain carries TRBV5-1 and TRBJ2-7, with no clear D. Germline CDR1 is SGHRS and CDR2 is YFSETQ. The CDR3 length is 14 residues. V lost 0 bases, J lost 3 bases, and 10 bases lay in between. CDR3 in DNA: TGCGCCAGCAGCTTGGGTCAAGCTAACTACGAGCAGTACTTC. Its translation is CASSLGQANYEQYF.